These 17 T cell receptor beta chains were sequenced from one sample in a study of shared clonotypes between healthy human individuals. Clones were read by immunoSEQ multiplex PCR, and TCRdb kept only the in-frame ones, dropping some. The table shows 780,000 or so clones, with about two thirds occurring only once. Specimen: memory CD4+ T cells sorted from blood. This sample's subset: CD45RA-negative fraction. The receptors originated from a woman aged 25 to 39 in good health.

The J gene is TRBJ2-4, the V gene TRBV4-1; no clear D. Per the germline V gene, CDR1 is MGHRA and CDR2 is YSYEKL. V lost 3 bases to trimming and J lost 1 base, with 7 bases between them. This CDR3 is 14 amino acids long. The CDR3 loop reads CASSHVGAKNIQYF. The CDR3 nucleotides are TGCGCCAGCAGCCATGTAGGGGCCAAAAACATTCAGTACTTC.

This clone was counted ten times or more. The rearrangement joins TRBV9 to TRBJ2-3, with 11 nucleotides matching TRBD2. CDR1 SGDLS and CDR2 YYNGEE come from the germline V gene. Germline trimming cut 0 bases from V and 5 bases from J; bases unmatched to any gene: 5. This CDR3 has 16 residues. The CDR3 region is CASSVGLAGMGDTQYF. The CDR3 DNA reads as TGTGCCAGCAGCGTAGGACTAGCGGGAATGGGAGATACGCAGTATTTT.

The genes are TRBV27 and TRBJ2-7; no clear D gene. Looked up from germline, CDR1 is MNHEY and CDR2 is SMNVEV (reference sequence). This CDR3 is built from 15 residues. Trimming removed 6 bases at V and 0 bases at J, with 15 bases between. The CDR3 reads CASRPTGGNSYEQYF. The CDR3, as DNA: TGTGCCAGCAGGCCGACGGGCGGCAACTCCTACGAGCAGTACTTC.

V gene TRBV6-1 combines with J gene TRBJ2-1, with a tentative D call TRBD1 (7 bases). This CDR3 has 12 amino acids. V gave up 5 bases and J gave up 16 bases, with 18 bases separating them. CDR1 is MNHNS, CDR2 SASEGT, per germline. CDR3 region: CASSLLRGARFF. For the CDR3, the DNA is TGTGCCAGCAGTCTACTCAGGGGGGCAAGATTCTTC.

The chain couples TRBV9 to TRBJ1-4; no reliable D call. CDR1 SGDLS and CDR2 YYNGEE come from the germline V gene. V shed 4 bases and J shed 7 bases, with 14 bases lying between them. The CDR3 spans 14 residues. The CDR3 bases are TGTGCCAGCAGCCCCCGACCGGGAAGTGAAAAACTGTTTTTT. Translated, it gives CASSPRPGSEKLFF.

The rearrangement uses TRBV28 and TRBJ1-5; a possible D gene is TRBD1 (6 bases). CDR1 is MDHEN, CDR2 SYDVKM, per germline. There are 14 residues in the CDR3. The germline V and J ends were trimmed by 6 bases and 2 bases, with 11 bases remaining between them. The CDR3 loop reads CASRGGGRNQPQHF. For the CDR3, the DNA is TGTGCCAGCAGGGGAGGGGGGCGCAATCAGCCCCAGCATTTT.

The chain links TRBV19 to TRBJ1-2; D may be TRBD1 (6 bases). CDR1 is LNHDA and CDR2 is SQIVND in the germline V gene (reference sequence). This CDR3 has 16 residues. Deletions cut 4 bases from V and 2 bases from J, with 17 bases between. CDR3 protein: CASSTTGQFLNYGYTF. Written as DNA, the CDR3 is TGTGCCAGTAGTACTACTGGACAGTTTCTGAACTATGGCTACACCTTC.

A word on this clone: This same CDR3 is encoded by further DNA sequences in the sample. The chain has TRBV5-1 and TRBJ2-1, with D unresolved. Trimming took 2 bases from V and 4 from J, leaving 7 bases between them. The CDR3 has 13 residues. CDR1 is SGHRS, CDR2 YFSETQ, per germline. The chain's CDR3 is CASSFASYNEQFF. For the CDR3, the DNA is TGCGCCAGCAGCTTCGCCTCGTACAATGAGCAGTTCTTC.

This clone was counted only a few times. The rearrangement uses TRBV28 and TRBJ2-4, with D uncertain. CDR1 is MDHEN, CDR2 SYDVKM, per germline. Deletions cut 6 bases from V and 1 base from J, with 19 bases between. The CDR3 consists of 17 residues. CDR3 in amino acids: CASSGPRQRSAKNIQYF. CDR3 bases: TGTGCCAGCAGCGGGCCAAGGCAGCGCTCTGCCAAAAACATTCAGTACTTC.

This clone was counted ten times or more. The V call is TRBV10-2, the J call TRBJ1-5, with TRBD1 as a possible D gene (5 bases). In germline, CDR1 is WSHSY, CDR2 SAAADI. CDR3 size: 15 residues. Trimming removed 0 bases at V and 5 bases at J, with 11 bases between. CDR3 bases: TGCGCCAGCAGTGAGTCAAGGGGCGGCTATCAGCCCCAGCATTTT. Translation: CASSESRGGYQPQHF.

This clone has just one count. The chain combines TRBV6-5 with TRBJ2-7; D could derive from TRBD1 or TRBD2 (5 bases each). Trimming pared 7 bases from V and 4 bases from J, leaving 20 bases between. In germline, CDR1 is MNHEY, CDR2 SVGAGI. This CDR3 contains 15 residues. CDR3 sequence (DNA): TGTGCCAGCACCACTGCGCGGGCAGGGTTGTACGAGCAGTACTTC. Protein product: CASTTARAGLYEQYF.

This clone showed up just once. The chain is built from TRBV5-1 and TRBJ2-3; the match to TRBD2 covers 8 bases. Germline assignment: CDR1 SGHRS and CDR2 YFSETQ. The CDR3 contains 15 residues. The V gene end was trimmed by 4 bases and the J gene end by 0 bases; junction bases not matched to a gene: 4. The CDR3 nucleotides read TGCGCCAGCAGCGCCGGGACTAGTAGCACAGATACGCAGTATTTT. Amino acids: CASSAGTSSTDTQYF.

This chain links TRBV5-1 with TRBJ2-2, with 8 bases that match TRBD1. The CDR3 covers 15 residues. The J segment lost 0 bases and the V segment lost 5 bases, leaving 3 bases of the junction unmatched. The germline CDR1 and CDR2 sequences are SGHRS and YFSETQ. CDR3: CASRAGGANTGELFF. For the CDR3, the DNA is TGCGCCAGCAGGGCAGGGGGCGCGAACACCGGGGAGCTGTTTTTT. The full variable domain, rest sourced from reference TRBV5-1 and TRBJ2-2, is KAGVTQTPRYLIKTRGQQVTLSCSPISGHRSVSWYQQTPGQGLQFLFEYFSETQRNKGNFPGRFSGRQFSNSRSEMNVSTLELGDSALYLCASRAGGANTGELFFGEGSRLTVL.

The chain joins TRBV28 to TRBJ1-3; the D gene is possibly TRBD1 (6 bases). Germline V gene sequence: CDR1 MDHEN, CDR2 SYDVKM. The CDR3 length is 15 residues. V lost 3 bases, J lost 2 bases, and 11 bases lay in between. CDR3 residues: CASSFQGSPGNTIYF. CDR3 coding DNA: TGTGCCAGCAGTTTCCAGGGGAGTCCTGGAAACACCATATATTTT.

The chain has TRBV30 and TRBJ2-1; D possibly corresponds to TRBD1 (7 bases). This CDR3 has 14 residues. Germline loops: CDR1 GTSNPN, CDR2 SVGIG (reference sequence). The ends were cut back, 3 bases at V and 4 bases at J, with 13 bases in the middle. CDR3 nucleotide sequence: TGTGCCTGGAGCGGGGGACAGCTATACAATGAGCAGTTCTTC. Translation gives CAWSGGQLYNEQFF.

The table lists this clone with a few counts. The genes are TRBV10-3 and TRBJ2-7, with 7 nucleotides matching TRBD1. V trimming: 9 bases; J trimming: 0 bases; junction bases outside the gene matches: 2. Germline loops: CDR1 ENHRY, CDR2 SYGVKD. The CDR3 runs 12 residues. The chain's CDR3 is CAIGDSSYEQYF. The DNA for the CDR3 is TGTGCCATTGGGGACAGCTCCTACGAGCAGTACTTC.

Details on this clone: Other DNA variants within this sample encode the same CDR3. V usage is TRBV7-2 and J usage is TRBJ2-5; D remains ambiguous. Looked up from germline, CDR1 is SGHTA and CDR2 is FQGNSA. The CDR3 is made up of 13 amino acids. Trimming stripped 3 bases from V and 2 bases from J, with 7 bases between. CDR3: CASSLGLQETQYF. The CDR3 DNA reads TGTGCCAGCAGCTTGGGTCTGCAAGAGACCCAGTACTTC.